The clone carrying this T cell receptor (beta chain) was picked up a small number of times. This sample stems from a study of T cells in localized non-small cell lung cancer. Clones were sequenced by immunoSEQ multiplex PCR, and TCRdb holds only the in-frame ones, with some missing. The sample yields about 30,000 clones, nearly 90% seen once. V was cut by 2 bases and J by 2 bases, with 8 bases left in between. The germline V gene encodes CDR1 MNHEY and CDR2 SVGAGI. The CDR3 runs 14 residues. The sample here was peripheral blood, taken before any cancer treatment. The receptor was isolated from a woman aged 40-69 years with stage I lung adenocarcinoma. The chain joins TRBV6-5 to TRBJ2-3, with D maybe TRBD2 (6 bases). The CDR3 sequence is CASSYGDSTDTQYF. The DNA of the CDR3 is TGTGCCAGCAGTTACGGGGACTCCACAGATACGCAGTATTTT.